These 30 T cell receptor beta chains originate from one sample sequenced in a study of spatial heterogeneity in lung cancer. Time point reported: sample taken at primary tumor resection. Unsorted samples of tumor, nontumor lung or frozen PBMC had their whole RNA sequenced. TCRdb re-derived calls from the 5' RACE reads in MiXCR, one entry per CDR3 protein. Seen here are 90,000 to 95,000 distinct CDR3 sequences, approximately 12% observed once, and the top ten hold more than 40%. The sequenced sample was PBMCs, obtained at surgery. The receptors shown here come from a male donor with early-stage non-small cell lung cancer.

This clonotype has at least ten counts. This rearrangement joins TRBV20-1 to TRBJ2-1; 11 nucleotides match TRBD2. The V gene end was trimmed by 4 bases and the J gene end by 4 bases; junction bases not matched to a gene: 3. The CDR3 is 14 amino acids. CDR1 is DFQATT and CDR2 is SNEGSKA in the germline V gene (reference sequence). The CDR3 sequence: CSAILAGGYNEQFF. CDR3 nucleotide sequence: TGCAGTGCTATTCTAGCGGGGGGTTACAATGAGCAGTTCTTC.

In its sample, this clonotype was seen many times. The V gene is TRBV5-1, the J gene TRBJ2-2; 7 nucleotides agree with TRBD1. V lost 2 bases to trimming and J lost 4 bases; unmatched junction nucleotides: 5. Germline V lookup: CDR1 SGHRS, CDR2 YFSETQ. The CDR3 loop spans 15 amino acids. CDR3 region: CASSLGRGLTGELFF. The CDR3, as DNA: TGCGCCAGCAGCTTAGGAAGGGGGCTCACCGGGGAGCTGTTTTTT.

V is TRBV9 and J is TRBJ2-3; 7 bases fit TRBD2. The CDR3 covers 15 residues. The V gene's germline CDR1 is SGDLS and CDR2 YYNGEE. The V gene end was trimmed by 0 bases and the J gene end by 2 bases; junction bases not matched to a gene: 3. Here the CDR3 reads CASSVGLADTDTQYF. The CDR3 nucleotides read TGTGCCAGCAGCGTAGGGCTAGCGGACACAGATACGCAGTATTTT.

This clonotype showed up just a few times. The genes are TRBV7-2 and TRBJ1-3; D unclear. Germline-derived CDR1 and CDR2 are SGHTA and FQGNSA. CDR3 length: 14 residues. Trimming stripped 4 bases from V and 4 bases from J, with 11 bases between. The CDR3 nucleotides read TGTGCCAGCAGCTGGGGATCGCGAGGAAACACCATATATTTT. It specifies CASSWGSRGNTIYF.

This clonotype was recorded many times. This chain joins TRBV20-1 and TRBJ2-1; D gene ambiguous. Looked up from germline, CDR1 is DFQATT and CDR2 is SNEGSKA (reference sequence). CDR3 length: 11 amino acids. Trimming took off 8 bases at V and 1 base at J, with 6 bases between the two ends. The CDR3 DNA follows: TGCAGTCCCGCGTCCTACAATGAGCAGTTCTTC. Encoded protein: CSPASYNEQFF.

The chain carries TRBV29-1 and TRBJ2-3; no firm D call. The V end lost 0 bases, the J end lost 4 bases, and 5 bases lay between the germline ends. The CDR3 sequence is 12 residues long. CDR1 and CDR2 from the germline V gene are SQVTM and ANQGSEA. CDR3 amino acids: CSVEETADTQYF. The DNA of the CDR3 is TGCAGCGTTGAAGAAACCGCAGATACGCAGTATTTT.

This clonotype was seen more than once but under ten times. The chain couples TRBV7-6 to TRBJ1-2; tentative D call: TRBD1 (6 bases). The length of the CDR3 is 12 residues. Germline CDR1 and CDR2: SGHVS and FNYEAQ. The ends were cut back, 4 bases at V and 7 bases at J, with 10 bases in the middle. As DNA, the CDR3 is TGTGCCAGCAGCTCCACAGGGACTGGCTACACCTTC. This sequence encodes CASSSTGTGYTF.

The genes are TRBV29-1 and TRBJ2-1; 9 nucleotides match TRBD2. Germline assignment: CDR1 SQVTM and CDR2 ANQGSEA. The V segment lost 2 bases and the J segment 6 bases; nucleotides outside the gene matches: 5. The CDR3 contains 14 residues. The CDR3 loop is CSVELPSGVNEQFF. The CDR3 DNA follows: TGCAGCGTTGAACTACCTAGCGGGGTCAATGAGCAGTTCTTC.

The chain joins TRBV10-1 to TRBJ2-2; the D gene is possibly TRBD2 (6 bases). Trimming cost V 3 bases and J 2 bases, with 16 bases left between them. Germline V lookup: CDR1 WNHNN, CDR2 SYGVQD (reference sequence). The CDR3 extends over 17 amino acids. CDR3 DNA: TGCGCCAGCAGTGATCCCGGGGGTTCCCCTAACACCGGGGAGCTGTTTTTT. It is translated as CASSDPGGSPNTGELFF.

This clonotype was counted at least ten times. CDR3 nucleotides: TGTGCCAGCAGGTTGGGACTACGGGAGGAGCTGTTTTTT. Protein product: CASRLGLREELFF. This rearrangement joins TRBV6-2 or TRBV6-3 to TRBJ2-2; TRBD2 matches at 7 bases. Germline assignment: CDR1 MNHEY and CDR2 SVGEGT. V lost 6 bases and J lost 10; bases outside the gene matches: 8. There are 13 residues in the CDR3.

This clonotype has only a few counts. The V call is TRBV27, the J call TRBJ2-7, with 10 bases aligning to TRBD2. The CDR3 extends over 14 amino acids. V lost 5 bases and J lost 6; bases outside the gene matches: 7. CDR1 MNHEY and CDR2 SMNVEV come from the germline V gene (reference sequence). CDR3 sequence reads: CASSPSSGSGEQYF. The CDR3 DNA follows: TGTGCCAGCAGTCCGTCTAGCGGGAGCGGCGAGCAGTACTTC.

This clonotype was detected only a few times. This chain uses TRBV9 with TRBJ2-1; tentative D call: TRBD2 (5 bases). Germline CDR1 reads SGDLS; CDR2 reads YYNGEE. The CDR3 runs 16 residues. Trimming stripped 4 bases from V and 0 bases from J, with 14 bases between. The CDR3 DNA reads TGTGCCAGCAGCCTAGAGCCAGCGGCCTCCTACAATGAGCAGTTCTTC. It encodes CASSLEPAASYNEQFF.

This clonotype occurred a few times. This rearrangement joins TRBV6-6 to TRBJ1-2, with 12 bases aligning to TRBD1. Germline V gene sequence: CDR1 MNHNY, CDR2 SVGAGI (reference sequence). This CDR3 contains 15 residues. V lost 6 bases to trimming and J lost 5 bases; unmatched junction nucleotides: 7. CDR3 coding DNA: TGTGCCAGCAGCTCCGGGACAGGGGGCTGGTATGGCTACACCTTC. This sequence encodes CASSSGTGGWYGYTF.

The gene calls are TRBV19 and TRBJ2-5; TRBD2 agrees at 7 bases. V lost 5 bases, J lost 5 bases, and 14 bases stayed unmatched. Germline CDR1 reads LNHDA; CDR2 reads SQIVND (reference sequence). The CDR3 has 16 residues. For the CDR3, the DNA is TGTGCCAGTAGTCCTTCGGCGGGAGCCTCGGGGGAGACCCAGTACTTC. It translates to CASSPSAGASGETQYF.

This clonotype has only a few counts. CDR3 sequence (DNA): TGTGCCACCAGTGATTTCCGGGGAAATGAGCAGTTCTTC. Translating gives CATSDFRGNEQFF. This chain links TRBV24-1 with TRBJ2-1; the D gene is possibly TRBD2 (5 bases). The V end was cut by 1 base, the J end by 7 bases, with 7 bases between. CDR3 size: 13 residues. Per the germline V gene, CDR1 is KGHDR and CDR2 is SFDVKD.

This clonotype showed up just a few times. The CDR3 reads CASTLGREAAEAFF. The CDR3 DNA is TGTGCCAGCACCTTAGGAAGGGAAGCCGCTGAAGCTTTCTTT. The rearrangement links TRBV2 to TRBJ1-1; D is unresolved. The CDR3 contains 14 residues. V was shortened by 7 bases and J by 6 bases, with 18 bases between the two germline ends. CDR1 is SNHLY, CDR2 FYNNEI, per germline. The variable domain in full, with the rest retrieved from reference TRBV2 and TRBJ1-1, is EPEVTQTPSHQVTQMGQEVILRCVPISNHLYFYWYRQILGQKVEFLVSFYNNEISEKSEIFDDQFSVERPDGSNFTLKIRSTKLEDSAMYFCASTLGREAAEAFFGQGTRLTVV.

This chain connects TRBV30 to TRBJ1-1; TRBD1 agrees at 9 bases. J was trimmed by 3 bases and V by 5 bases; bases with no gene match: 4. The CDR3 is 13 residues long. Germline CDR1 is GTSNPN and CDR2 is SVGIG (reference sequence). The CDR3: CAWGGQGDTEAFF. The CDR3 nucleotides are TGTGCCTGGGGGGGACAGGGAGACACTGAAGCTTTCTTT.

The chain is built from TRBV28 and TRBJ2-4; D gene unclear. Per germline, CDR1 MDHEN and CDR2 SYDVKM. Trimming left V 7 bases short and J 11 bases short, with 18 bases between. The CDR3 has 13 amino acids. The CDR3 reads CASTAERPSFQYF. The CDR3 DNA sequence: TGTGCCAGCACCGCGGAGAGGCCCTCCTTTCAGTACTTC.

V gene TRBV2 combines with J gene TRBJ1-2; 9 bases map to TRBD1. Germline lookup yields CDR1 SNHLY and CDR2 FYNNEI. J gave up 7 bases and V 6 bases, and 3 bases lay outside the gene matches. This CDR3 is built from 12 residues. Written as DNA, the CDR3 is TGTGCCAGCAGCGGGACAGGGTCTGGCTACACCTTC. Encoded protein: CASSGTGSGYTF.

The CDR3 DNA sequence: TGTGCCAGCAGCCAACGCAGGGGCACTGAAGCTTTCTTT. Translated, it gives CASSQRRGTEAFF. The chain recombines TRBV3-1 with TRBJ1-1; a possible D gene is TRBD1 (6 bases). Germline loops: CDR1 LGHDT, CDR2 YNNKEL (reference sequence). The CDR3 has 13 residues. The V end lost 2 bases, the J end lost 4 bases, and 8 bases lay between the germline ends.

This clonotype has just a few counts. The rearrangement links TRBV7-9 to TRBJ2-3, with D perhaps TRBD2 (6 bases). Germline loops: CDR1 SEHNR, CDR2 FQNEAQ (reference sequence). The CDR3 contains 14 residues. The ends were cut back, 4 bases at V and 6 bases at J, with 14 bases in the middle. The CDR3 spells CASSSGLVPDTQYF. The CDR3 DNA is TGTGCCAGCAGCTCGGGACTCGTCCCGGATACGCAGTATTTT.

V usage is TRBV6-2 or TRBV6-3 and J usage is TRBJ1-1, with D possibly matching TRBD1 (5 bases). V was shortened by 3 bases and J by 1 base, with 9 bases between the two germline ends. Germline V gives CDR1 MNHEY, CDR2 SVGEGT. The CDR3 is made up of 14 amino acids. The CDR3 region has the DNA TGTGCCAGCAGTTATCCGCAGGGGAACACTGAAGCTTTCTTT. This sequence encodes CASSYPQGNTEAFF.

The table lists this clonotype with many counts. The CDR3 sequence: CSVGGAGPQETQYF. The CDR3 DNA sequence: TGCAGCGTTGGAGGGGCAGGTCCTCAAGAGACCCAGTACTTC. The chain recombines TRBV29-1 with TRBJ2-5, with D perhaps given as TRBD1 or TRBD2 (5 bases each). This CDR3 contains 14 residues. The germline V gene has CDR1 SQVTM and CDR2 ANQGSEA. Trimming shortened V by 4 bases and J by 2 bases, and 14 bases separated the two germline ends. Full variable domain (outside the CDR3, taken from reference TRBV29-1 and TRBJ2-5): SAVISQKPSRDICQRGTSLTIQCQVDSQVTMMFWYRQQPGQSLTLIATANQGSEATYESGFVIDKFPISRPNLTFSTLTVSNMSPEDSSIYLCSVGGAGPQETQYFGPGTRLLVL.

The chain links TRBV12-3 or TRBV12-4 to TRBJ2-5; perhaps TRBD1 as D (6 bases). The CDR3 runs 15 residues. V dropped 5 bases and J dropped 2 bases, with 15 bases sitting between them. This CDR3 is CASSHRVREQETQYF. CDR3 coding DNA: TGTGCCAGCAGTCACAGGGTTCGGGAACAAGAGACCCAGTACTTC.

At least ten counts were recorded for this clonotype. The chain couples TRBV7-2 to TRBJ1-1; D is unresolved. Germline V lookup: CDR1 SGHTA, CDR2 FQGNSA. Trimming pared 6 bases from V and 4 bases from J, leaving 15 bases between. The CDR3 is 14 residues long. The CDR3 DNA reads TGTGCCAGCAGAGAACTGATGGACGGCACTGAAGCTTTCTTT. Residues: CASRELMDGTEAFF.

This clonotype was counted only a few times. The chain joins TRBV24-1 to TRBJ2-2; D might be TRBD2 (6 bases). This CDR3 is built from 17 residues. The V gene lost 0 bases and the J gene lost 0 bases, with 10 bases spanning the gap. Per germline, CDR1 KGHDR and CDR2 SFDVKD. CDR3: CATSDLSGFSNTGELFF. DNA of the CDR3: TGTGCCACCAGTGATTTGAGCGGGTTCTCGAACACCGGGGAGCTGTTTTTT.

Only a few counts were recorded for this clonotype. The chain links TRBV3-1 to TRBJ1-2; D is ambiguous. Looked up from germline, CDR1 is LGHDT and CDR2 is YNNKEL (reference sequence). Trimming cost V 0 bases and J 5 bases, with 7 bases left between them. This CDR3 spans 13 amino acids. The CDR3: CASSQDPLYGYTF. CDR3 nucleotides: TGTGCCAGCAGCCAAGACCCCCTATATGGCTACACCTTC.

Many counts were recorded for this clonotype. The chain combines TRBV7-9 with TRBJ2-2, with a tentative D call TRBD2 (6 bases). CDR1 is SEHNR, CDR2 FQNEAQ, per germline (reference sequence). CDR3 length: 12 amino acids. CDR3 protein: CSGGLDTGELFF. In DNA, the CDR3 is TGTTCCGGAGGGCTAGACACCGGGGAGCTGTTTTTT.

This clonotype was seen only a few times. The V gene is TRBV6-2 or TRBV6-3, the J gene TRBJ2-3; 7 positions agree with TRBD2. J lost 4 bases, V lost 2 bases, and 12 bases had no gene match. The CDR3 length is 17 residues. Germline V gene sequence: CDR1 MNHEY, CDR2 SVGEGT. Written as DNA, the CDR3 is TGTGCCAGCAGTTACCCCCTGGGGGGAGGGCCGGCAGATACGCAGTATTTT. This sequence encodes CASSYPLGGGPADTQYF.

The rearrangement links TRBV20-1 to TRBJ1-5, with unresolved D. Trimming took off 7 bases at V and 5 bases at J, with 18 bases between the two ends. CDR3 length: 14 amino acids. In germline, CDR1 is DFQATT, CDR2 SNEGSKA (reference sequence). Written as DNA, the CDR3 is TGCAGTGTCAGTAACTACGAAGTGTATCAGCCCCAGCATTTT. It is translated as CSVSNYEVYQPQHF.